This section outlines one T cell receptor (beta chain) sequence together with its context. As to time point: newly diagnosed GD, antithyroid drugs for less than 3 months. PBMC RNA was the source of the TCR library. Researchers made TCR beta libraries by using iRepertoire HTBI primers and running Arm-PCR on CDR3 regions. TCRdb re-called the multiplex PCR reads with MiXCR, one entry per CDR3 protein. The sample holds a few hundred thousand distinct CDR3 sequences; about 10% are singletons and the top ten take 15% to 20%. Per germline, CDR1 SQVTM and CDR2 ANQGSEA. This CDR3 is built from 9 residues. Trimming pared 1 base from V and 7 bases from J, leaving 1 base between. This entry belongs to a study of regulatory T cells in long-lasting Graves disease. The same sample was also studied in work on T cells in Graves' hyperthyroidism and ophthalmopathy.

This chain uses TRBV29-1 with TRBJ1-2; no definite D call. The input for sequencing was peripheral blood mononuclear cells (PBMCs), taken at new diagnosis, from a patient treated with antithyroid drugs. The receptor's source is a young woman with Graves disease. DNA for the CDR3: TGCAGCGTTGAAGGTGGCTACACCTTC. Residues: CSVEGGYTF. The full variable domain, in which reference TRBV29-1 and TRBJ1-2 provide the parts outside the CDR3, is SAVISQKPSRDICQRGTSLTIQCQVDSQVTMMFWYRQQPGQSLTLIATANQGSEATYESGFVIDKFPISRPNLTFSTLTVSNMSPEDSSIYLCSVEGGYTFGSGTRLTVV.